These 20 T cell receptor beta chains originate from one sample sequenced in a study of CD8+ T cells in alopecia areata. cDNA prepared by RNA extraction and subsequent reverse transcription served as the template for sequencing. Generated by immunoSEQ multiplex PCR, the TCRdb table keeps only in-frame clones and is missing some. The repertoire consists of approximately 150,000 clones, with around 57% occurring once and the leading ten covering more than 4.5%. Sequenced sample: CD4+ T cells sorted from blood. The source of these receptors is a human donor in good health.

V gene TRBV18 combines with J gene TRBJ1-1; D remains ambiguous. CDR3 size: 11 residues. V was trimmed by 10 bases and J by 3 bases, leaving 9 bases between them. The V gene's germline CDR1 is KGHSH and CDR2 LQKENI. In DNA form, the CDR3 reads TGTGCCACCGTGAGGGACACTGAAGCTTTCTTT. It yields the protein CATVRDTEAFF.

The CDR3 protein is CASSYSVGSEQYF. DNA for the CDR3: TGTGCCAGCAGTTACTCTGTCGGGTCCGAGCAGTACTTC. The chain is built from TRBV6-5 and TRBJ2-7; the D is unclear. Trimming left V 0 bases short and J 6 bases short, with 9 bases between. The CDR3 runs 13 residues. From germline, CDR1 is MNHEY and CDR2 SVGAGI.

J is TRBJ2-7 and V is TRBV18; possibly TRBD1 for D (7 bases). Germline CDR1 and CDR2: KGHSH and LQKENI. This CDR3 region has 13 residues. Trimming took off 4 bases at V and 6 bases at J, with 13 bases between the two ends. The CDR3 spells CASSLPQGGEQYF. Written as DNA, the CDR3 is TGTGCCAGCTCACTCCCCCAGGGGGGCGAGCAGTACTTC.

The rearrangement links TRBV6-5 to TRBJ1-5; 7 bases line up with TRBD1. Germline V gene data show CDR1 as MNHEY and CDR2 as SVGAGI. The CDR3 is 13 amino acids. Trimming cost V 5 bases and J 3 bases; bases outside gene matches: 1. Here the CDR3 reads CASSGTVNQPQHF. DNA of the CDR3: TGTGCCAGCAGTGGGACAGTCAATCAGCCCCAGCATTTT.

V gene TRBV7-6 combines with J gene TRBJ2-3, with 7 bases lining up with TRBD2. Germline CDR1 is SGHVS and CDR2 is FNYEAQ. This CDR3 is 16 amino acids long. V shed 1 base and J 1 base; nucleotides not matched to a gene: 5. The CDR3 reads CASSLGTGGGTDTQYF. CDR3 nucleotides: TGTGCCAGCAGCTTAGGGACGGGAGGTGGCACAGATACGCAGTATTTT.

In this sample, this clone turned up a few times. J is TRBJ2-5 and V is TRBV11-2; the D gene is possibly TRBD2 (6 bases). The length of the CDR3 is 13 residues. Deletions cut 5 bases from V and 3 bases from J, with 10 bases between. Germline V CDR1 and CDR2: SGHAT, FQNNGV. The CDR3 nucleotides are TGTGCCAGCAGCCGCGGGGAGAAAGAGACCCAGTACTTC. This gives the protein CASSRGEKETQYF.

V and J are TRBV7-2 and TRBJ1-1; possible D gene TRBD1, 5 bases. Germline loops: CDR1 SGHTA, CDR2 FQGNSA. The CDR3 extends over 15 amino acids. V lost 5 bases, J lost 4 bases, and 17 bases lay in between. In DNA, the CDR3 is TGTGCCAGCAGCCCCTTCTCCGGAAGGGGCACTGAAGCTTTCTTT. Translating it yields CASSPFSGRGTEAFF.

The genes are TRBV5-4 and TRBJ1-1, with 9 bases that match TRBD1. V gave up 4 bases and J gave up 3 bases; unmatched junction bases: 4. In germline, CDR1 is SGHNT, CDR2 YYREEE (reference sequence). The length of the CDR3 is 14 residues. The CDR3 sequence: CASSIDRGDTEAFF. Written as DNA, the CDR3 is TGTGCCAGCAGCATTGACAGGGGGGACACTGAAGCTTTCTTT.

V usage is TRBV25-1 and J usage is TRBJ2-4; 9 bases line up with TRBD1. The CDR3 contains 15 residues. V shed 4 bases and J 1 base; nucleotides not matched to a gene: 2. Germline values: CDR1 MGHDK, CDR2 SYGVNS. The CDR3 DNA sequence: TGTGCCAGCAGTGGCGGGACAGGGGCCAAAAACATTCAGTACTTC. This translates into CASSGGTGAKNIQYF.

The chain recombines TRBV5-6 with TRBJ2-6, with a weak D call TRBD1 (6 bases). This CDR3 is 17 amino acids long. V was clipped by 2 bases and J by 1 base, with 13 bases between them. The germline CDR1 and CDR2 sequences are SGHDT and YYEEEE. CDR3 coding DNA: TGTGCCAGCAGCTTAGGGGGATATGCATCTGGGGCCAACGTCCTGACTTTC. This translates into CASSLGGYASGANVLTF.

The chain is built from TRBV5-1 and TRBJ2-5, with D uncertain. Germline V gives CDR1 SGHRS, CDR2 YFSETQ. Trimming left V 0 bases short and J 6 bases short, with 3 bases between. There are 11 residues in the CDR3. CDR3 protein: CASSLAQTQYF. Here the CDR3 DNA reads TGCGCCAGCAGCTTGGCCCAGACCCAGTACTTC. Full variable domain (missing parts from reference TRBV5-1 and TRBJ2-5): KAGVTQTPRYLIKTRGQQVTLSCSPISGHRSVSWYQQTPGQGLQFLFEYFSETQRNKGNFPGRFSGRQFSNSRSEMNVSTLELGDSALYLCASSLAQTQYFGPGTRLLVL.

This clone has just a few counts. The V call is TRBV7-9, the J call TRBJ2-4, with D tentatively TRBD2 (5 bases). The CDR3 totals 13 residues. Trimming took 4 bases from V and 9 from J, leaving 13 bases between them. CDR1 SEHNR and CDR2 FQNEAQ come from the germline V gene (reference sequence). CDR3 residues: CASSSSLDSIQYF. The DNA for the CDR3 is TGTGCCAGCAGCTCCTCACTAGATAGCATTCAGTACTTC.

The chain carries TRBV7-2 and TRBJ1-1; D gene unclear. The germline V and J ends were trimmed by 5 bases and 4 bases, with 14 bases remaining between them. CDR3 length: 14 residues. Germline lookup yields CDR1 SGHTA and CDR2 FQGNSA. For the CDR3, the DNA is TGTGCCAGCAGCGGCCCAAAGAAAGGCACTGAAGCTTTCTTT. Its translation is CASSGPKKGTEAFF.

This clone has just a few counts. The chain joins TRBV10-3 to TRBJ2-7, with 7 nucleotides matching TRBD1. Germline loops: CDR1 ENHRY, CDR2 SYGVKD. CDR3 length: 12 amino acids. Losses at the gene ends were 4 bases for V and 7 bases for J; bases not matched to a gene: 4. CDR3 coding DNA: TGTGCCATCAGTGCCTCACAGGGGGAGCAGTACTTC. Translation gives CAISASQGEQYF.

This clone appeared once. At the DNA level, this CDR3 is encoded by other sequences in the same sample as well. The genes are TRBV29-1 and TRBJ2-7; D tentatively reads TRBD1 or TRBD2 (5 bases each). This CDR3 comprises 12 residues. V was clipped by 4 bases and J by 3 bases, with 10 bases between them. Germline V lookup: CDR1 SQVTM, CDR2 ANQGSEA. CDR3 region: CSVGGGGYEQYF. As DNA, the CDR3 is TGCAGCGTTGGAGGTGGGGGCTACGAGCAGTACTTC.

The rearrangement uses TRBV4-2 and TRBJ2-7, with 10 bases identical to TRBD2. CDR3 length equals 16 residues. Trimming removed 0 bases from V and 7 bases from J; junction bases left unmatched: 9. CDR1 is LGHNA and CDR2 is YNFKEQ in the germline V gene. This chain's CDR3 is CASSQDGSGRANEQYF. CDR3 nucleotides: TGTGCCAGCAGCCAAGATGGAAGCGGGAGGGCGAATGAGCAGTACTTC.

The chain is built from TRBV5-1 and TRBJ2-7, with 7 bases lining up with TRBD2. The germline CDR1 and CDR2 sequences are SGHRS and YFSETQ. The trim removed 3 bases at V and 1 base at J, leaving 7 bases unmatched. The CDR3 is made up of 15 amino acids. CDR3 coding DNA: TGCGCCAGCAGCTCCCAGGACGGGGGGTCCTACGAGCAGTACTTC. Translating it yields CASSSQDGGSYEQYF.

This chain connects TRBV6-6 to TRBJ2-1, with a possible D match to TRBD2 (6 bases). The CDR3 loop spans 14 amino acids. V was trimmed by 2 bases and J by 2 bases, leaving 7 bases between them. The germline V gene has CDR1 MNHNY and CDR2 SVGAGI (reference sequence). The CDR3 spells CASSYGTAYNEQFF. In nucleotides, the CDR3 is TGTGCCAGCAGTTACGGGACTGCCTACAATGAGCAGTTCTTC.

This chain joins TRBV11-2 and TRBJ2-3, with D possibly being TRBD1 (5 bases). This CDR3 is 14 amino acids long. Germline values: CDR1 SGHAT, CDR2 FQNNGV. V was pared by 11 bases and J by 4 bases, with 19 bases between. DNA for the CDR3: TGTGCCGGAGCGCGGCAGGGCGGTCCAGATACGCAGTATTTT. It yields the protein CAGARQGGPDTQYF.

This chain joins TRBV30 and TRBJ1-5; TRBD1 is a possible D gene (6 bases). CDR1 is GTSNPN, CDR2 SVGIG, per germline (reference sequence). The ends were cut back, 5 bases at V and 5 bases at J, with 13 bases in the middle. The CDR3 contains 13 residues. The CDR3 sequence is CAWAMSGDQPQHF. The CDR3 DNA reads as TGTGCCTGGGCGATGTCAGGGGATCAGCCCCAGCATTTT.